The clone carrying this TCR beta chain appeared a few times. Its cognate antigen is unknown. The sample originates from a study of beta chain features in type 1 diabetes. The CDR3 sequence is 14 residues long. V lost 7 bases, J lost 2 bases, and 5 bases stayed unmatched. Looked up from germline, CDR1 is MDHEN and CDR2 is SYDVKM. Sequencing targeted expressed TCRB transcripts, as all isolated RNA had been reverse transcribed. Roughly 3.7 million reads, on average, came from each naive, central memory and regulatory T cell sample. Here immunoSEQ multiplex PCR was the method, and the copy in TCRdb shows in-frame clones only, minus some. The sample includes about 340,000 clones, approximately 15% seen only once; the top ten take 0.015%. Sorting based on CD45RO/CCR7/CD25/CD127/CD95/CD27 separated CD4+ naive, central memory, regulatory and stem cell-like memory cells. Once sorted, every population was more than 98% pure.

Study conclusions and caveats: Amplification by PCR could prefer shorter templates, with the same effect in patients and controls. Type 1 diabetes patients showed a moderate but significant shortening of TCRB CDR3s in all four CD4+ subsets.

Sequenced: naive CD4+ T cells from blood. The chain has TRBV28 and TRBJ2-7, with 10 bases aligning to TRBD2. The sequence came from a woman under 30 with type 1 diabetes. The CDR3 nucleotides are TGTGCCAGCATTGGCAGCGGGAGGGCCTACGAGCAGTACTTC. Translated: CASIGSGRAYEQYF.